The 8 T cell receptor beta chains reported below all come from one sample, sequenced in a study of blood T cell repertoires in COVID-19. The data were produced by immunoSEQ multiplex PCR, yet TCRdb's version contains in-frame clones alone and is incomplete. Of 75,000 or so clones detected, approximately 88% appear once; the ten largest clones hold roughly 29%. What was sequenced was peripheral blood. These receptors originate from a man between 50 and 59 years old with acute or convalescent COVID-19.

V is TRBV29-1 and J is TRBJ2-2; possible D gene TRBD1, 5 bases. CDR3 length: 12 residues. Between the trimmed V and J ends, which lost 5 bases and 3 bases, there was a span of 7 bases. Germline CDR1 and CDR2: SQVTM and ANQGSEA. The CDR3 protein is CSVQGYTGELFF. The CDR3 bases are TGCAGCGTTCAGGGTTACACCGGGGAGCTGTTTTTT.

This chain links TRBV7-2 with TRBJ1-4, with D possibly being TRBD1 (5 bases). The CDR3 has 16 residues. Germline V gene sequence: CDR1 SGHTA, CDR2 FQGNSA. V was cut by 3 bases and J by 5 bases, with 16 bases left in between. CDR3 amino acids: CASSFPRGTLNEKLFF. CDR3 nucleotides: TGTGCCAGCAGCTTCCCGCGGGGCACCCTAAATGAAAAACTGTTTTTT.

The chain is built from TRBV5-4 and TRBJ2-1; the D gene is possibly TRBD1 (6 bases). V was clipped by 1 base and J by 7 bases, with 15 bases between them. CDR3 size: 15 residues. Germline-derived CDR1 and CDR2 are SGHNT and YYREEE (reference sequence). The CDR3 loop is CASSLIGQRINEQFF. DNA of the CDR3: TGTGCCAGCAGCTTGATCGGACAGAGGATTAATGAGCAGTTCTTC.

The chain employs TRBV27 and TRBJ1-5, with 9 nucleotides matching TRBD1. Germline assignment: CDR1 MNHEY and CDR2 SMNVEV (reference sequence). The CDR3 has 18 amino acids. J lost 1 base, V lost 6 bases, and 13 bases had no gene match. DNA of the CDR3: TGTGCCAGCAGACGGTATCCACAGGGGGCACTAAGCAATCAGCCCCAGCATTTT. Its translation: CASRRYPQGALSNQPQHF.

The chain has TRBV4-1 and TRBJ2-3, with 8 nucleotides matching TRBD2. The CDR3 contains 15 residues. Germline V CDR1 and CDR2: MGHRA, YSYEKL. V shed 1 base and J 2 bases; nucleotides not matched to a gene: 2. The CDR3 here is CASSQVLAVTDTQYF. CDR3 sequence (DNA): TGCGCCAGCAGCCAAGTACTAGCGGTCACAGATACGCAGTATTTT.

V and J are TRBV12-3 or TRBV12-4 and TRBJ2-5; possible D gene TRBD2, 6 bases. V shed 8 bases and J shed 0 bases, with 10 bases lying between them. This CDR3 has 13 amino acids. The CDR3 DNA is TGTGCCAGCGCGCGGGGCCACCAAGAGACCCAGTACTTC. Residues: CASARGHQETQYF.

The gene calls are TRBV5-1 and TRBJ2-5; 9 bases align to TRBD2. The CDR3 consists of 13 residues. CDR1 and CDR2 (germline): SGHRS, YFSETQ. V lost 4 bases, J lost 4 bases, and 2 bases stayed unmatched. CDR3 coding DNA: TGCGCCAGCAGCATAGCGGGGGTAGAGACCCAGTACTTC. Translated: CASSIAGVETQYF.

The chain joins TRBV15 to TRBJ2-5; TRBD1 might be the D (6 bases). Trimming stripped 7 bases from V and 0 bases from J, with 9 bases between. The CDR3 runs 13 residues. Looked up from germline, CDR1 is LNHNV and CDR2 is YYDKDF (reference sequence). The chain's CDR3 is CATKWGHQETQYF. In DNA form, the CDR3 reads TGTGCCACCAAATGGGGGCACCAAGAGACCCAGTACTTC.